The T cell receptor beta chain under discussion was sequenced for a study of identical twins. One entry per CDR3 protein, called by TCRdb with MiXCR from the 5' RACE reads. This sample has a few hundred thousand distinct CDR3 sequences, with around an eighth found just once. The study's findings and limits: Findings came from cross-sectional statistics, without long-term follow-up of donors. Within cord blood, abundant beta clonotypes carried fewer insertions, but memory repertoires showed no such trend.

Comments on this clonotype: Its antigen is still unknown.

CDR1 and CDR2 (germline): MNHNS, SASEGT. This CDR3 is 17 amino acids long. Trimming took off 5 bases at V and 5 bases at J, with 24 bases between the two ends. A further study also used this sample, focusing on yellow fever vaccine responses in identical twins.

The receptor was isolated from a woman under 30 in good health. The sample consisted of CD8+ T cells sorted from blood. The chain links TRBV6-1 to TRBJ2-5, with D possibly being TRBD1 or TRBD2 (5 bases each). The DNA for the CDR3 is TGTGCCAGCAGTCCCCAGGCCAGGGACCTAATTATTGAGACCCAGTACTTC. Translated: CASSPQARDLIIETQYF.